A selection of T cell receptor beta chains follows, all from one sample in a study of shared clonotypes between healthy human individuals. Measured with immunoSEQ multiplex PCR; TCRdb has only the in-frame clones, and not every one. The sample lists under 1,100,000 clones, 65% to 75% occurring once. The sample taken for sequencing was memory CD4+ T cells sorted from blood. These receptor sequences come from a young man in good health. The CDR3 runs from the conserved cysteine through the conserved F or W. The order of the fields is CDR3 protein, CDR3 DNA, D gene, V gene, clone size, J gene. A D gene is named only where the DNA matches it firmly. Clone size, where shown, is once, few, many, or a class for clones that have expanded.

CASSASWGSSSYNEQFF	TGTGCCAGCAGTGCCTCCTGGGGCTCTAGCTCCTACAATGAGCAGTTCTTC	NA	TRBV25-1	NA	TRBJ2-1
CSVGSSGLVTDTQYF	TGCAGCGTTGGATCTAGCGGGTTGGTCACAGATACGCAGTATTTT	TRBD2	TRBV29-1	NA	TRBJ2-3
CASSQNRDGYTF	TGTGCCAGCTCACAAAACAGGGATGGCTACACCTTC	NA	TRBV18	NA	TRBJ1-2
CASSYSTEHTEAFF	TGTGCCAGCAGTTACTCGACAGAGCACACTGAAGCTTTCTTT	NA	TRBV6-5	NA	TRBJ1-1
CAISDAGDTEAFF	TGTGCCATCAGTGACGCCGGAGACACTGAAGCTTTCTTT	NA	TRBV10-3	few	TRBJ1-1
CASSMNEPRNQPQHF	TGCGCCAGCAGCATGAACGAGCCGCGCAATCAGCCCCAGCATTTT	NA	TRBV5-1	NA	TRBJ1-5
CASSLGTARNEKLFF	TGTGCCAGCTCACTCGGGACAGCTCGAAATGAAAAACTGTTTTTT	TRBD1	TRBV18	NA	TRBJ1-4
CASRGSPQETQYF	TGTGCCAGCAGAGGCTCCCCTCAAGAGACCCAGTACTTC	NA	TRBV2	NA	TRBJ2-5
CASRQSRGMTEAFF	TGTGCCAGCAGACAGAGTAGGGGGATGACTGAAGCTTTCTTT	NA	TRBV14	NA	TRBJ1-1
CASSEGLLGAHEQYF	TGTGCCAGCAGTGAAGGTCTCCTAGGGGCCCACGAGCAGTACTTC	NA	TRBV6-1	NA	TRBJ2-7